These 17 T cell receptor beta chains originate from one sample sequenced in a study of shared clonotypes between healthy human individuals. Profiled with immunoSEQ multiplex PCR; TCRdb holds only in-frame clones, not every one. In the table there are a few million clones, approximately 90% of which are singletons. Sequences were obtained from naive CD4+ T cells sorted from blood. As to subset: CD45RA+ positively selected. The receptors originated from a young man in good health.

The CDR3 DNA reads TGCGCCAGCAGCAGATCGACAGGGGGCTTGAAAGAGACCCAGTACTTC. Protein: CASSRSTGGLKETQYF. The rearrangement joins TRBV5-1 to TRBJ2-5; 10 bases are a match to TRBD1. The CDR3 totals 16 residues. J was trimmed by 3 bases and V by 4 bases; bases with no gene match: 9. Germline V gene data show CDR1 as SGHRS and CDR2 as YFSETQ. The variable domain in full, with the rest retrieved from reference TRBV5-1 and TRBJ2-5, is KAGVTQTPRYLIKTRGQQVTLSCSPISGHRSVSWYQQTPGQGLQFLFEYFSETQRNKGNFPGRFSGRQFSNSRSEMNVSTLELGDSALYLCASSRSTGGLKETQYFGPGTRLLVL.

This rearrangement joins TRBV27 to TRBJ2-7; TRBD2 matches 7 bases. CDR1 and CDR2 from the germline V gene are MNHEY and SMNVEV (reference sequence). The junction had 9 bases not matched to a gene; V was cut back by 6 bases and J by 1 base. CDR3 length: 15 amino acids. The CDR3 DNA reads TGTGCCAGCAGAGTTACTAGCGACCTGTCCTACGAGCAGTACTTC. Its protein is CASRVTSDLSYEQYF.

This clone was observed a single time. This chain joins TRBV6-1 and TRBJ1-6, with D possibly TRBD1 on 6 matching bases. Germline V gene lookup returns CDR1 MNHNS and CDR2 SASEGT. The CDR3 extends over 17 amino acids. V lost 2 bases to trimming and J lost 1 base, with 12 bases between them. The CDR3 reads CASSEREGGSYNSPLHF. The CDR3 bases are TGTGCCAGCAGTGAAAGGGAGGGGGGATCCTATAATTCACCCCTCCACTTT.

V and J are TRBV2 and TRBJ2-7, with D possibly being TRBD1 (5 bases). The CDR3 has 15 residues. V lost 2 bases and J 1 base, leaving 12 bases between the germline ends. CDR1 SNHLY and CDR2 FYNNEI come from the germline V gene. CDR3 residues: CASSEQGTNSYEQYF. The DNA for the CDR3 is TGTGCCAGCAGTGAACAGGGTACGAATTCCTACGAGCAGTACTTC.

J is TRBJ2-7 and V is TRBV2; a weak D match, TRBD1 (5 bases). CDR1 is SNHLY and CDR2 is FYNNEI in the germline V gene. The CDR3 has 13 residues. Trimming shortened V by 3 bases and J by 4 bases, and 10 bases separated the two germline ends. The CDR3 nucleotides are TGTGCCAGCAGTGATCGACAGTCGTACGAGCAGTACTTC. It encodes CASSDRQSYEQYF.

This sequence joins TRBV7-9 and TRBJ1-1; the D is unclear. The CDR3 is made up of 13 amino acids. The germline CDR1 and CDR2 sequences are SEHNR and FQNEAQ (reference sequence). V was shortened by 4 bases and J by 8 bases, with 14 bases between the two germline ends. The CDR3 reads CASSSGLRAEAFF. For the CDR3, the DNA is TGTGCCAGCAGCTCGGGGTTGAGGGCGGAAGCTTTCTTT. The complete variable domain, with remaining parts taken from reference TRBV7-9 and TRBJ1-1, reads DTGVSQNPRHKITKRGQNVTFRCDPISEHNRLYWYRQTLGQGPEFLTYFQNEAQLEKSRLLSDRFSAERPKGSFSTLEIQRTEQGDSAMYLCASSSGLRAEAFFGQGTRLTVV.

The rearrangement joins TRBV6-6 to TRBJ2-1; perhaps D is TRBD1 or TRBD2 (5 bases each). V gave up 5 bases and J gave up 4 bases, with 12 bases separating them. CDR3 size: 14 residues. Germline lookup yields CDR1 MNHNY and CDR2 SVGAGI (reference sequence). In nucleotides, the CDR3 is TGTGCCAGCAGTCGGGACGTGAGGTACAATGAGCAGTTCTTC. Its protein is CASSRDVRYNEQFF.

Concerning this clone itself: The same CDR3 arises from other DNA sequences in this sample as well. The J gene is TRBJ1-1, the V gene TRBV11-2; no firm D call. The germline CDR1 and CDR2 sequences are SGHAT and FQNNGV. The CDR3 runs 13 residues. V dropped 0 bases and J dropped 4 bases, with 6 bases sitting between them. CDR3 sequence reads: CASSLDRGTEAFF. CDR3 coding DNA: TGTGCCAGCAGCTTAGATCGGGGCACTGAAGCTTTCTTT.

The chain links TRBV9 to TRBJ1-1; perhaps TRBD1 as D (5 bases). CDR3 length equals 16 residues. V lost 0 bases and J 0 bases, leaving 12 bases between the germline ends. Germline CDR1 is SGDLS and CDR2 is YYNGEE. CDR3 residues: CASSVGPVGVNTEAFF. CDR3 sequence (DNA): TGTGCCAGCAGCGTAGGACCCGTGGGGGTGAACACTGAAGCTTTCTTT.

The rearrangement joins TRBV9 to TRBJ2-3; TRBD2 matches at 8 bases. The V gene end was trimmed by 1 base and the J gene end by 2 bases; junction bases not matched to a gene: 6. Germline loops: CDR1 SGDLS, CDR2 YYNGEE. The CDR3 has 16 residues. Here the CDR3 reads CASSVFSGGFTDTQYF. The CDR3 region has the DNA TGTGCCAGCAGCGTATTCAGCGGGGGTTTCACAGATACGCAGTATTTT.

This chain uses TRBV13 with TRBJ1-6; TRBD1 might be the D (6 bases). Germline loops: CDR1 PRHDT, CDR2 FYEKMQ (reference sequence). The CDR3 consists of 14 residues. V was clipped by 5 bases and J by 10 bases, with 15 bases between them. The DNA of the CDR3 is TGTGCCAGCAGCCAACCTCAGGGGAGGTCACCCCTCCACTTT. It is translated as CASSQPQGRSPLHF.

The chain links TRBV19 to TRBJ1-2, with D possibly matching TRBD1 (5 bases). The CDR3 is 13 amino acids. CDR1 is LNHDA, CDR2 SQIVND, per germline (reference sequence). V was pared by 0 bases and J by 9 bases, with 11 bases between. The CDR3 here is CASSIDEGSRYTF. CDR3 DNA: TGTGCCAGTAGTATAGATGAGGGGAGTCGCTACACCTTC.

This clone was picked up a small number of times. At the DNA level, this CDR3 is encoded by other sequences in the same sample as well. V and J are TRBV5-1 and TRBJ1-3; D remains unclear. CDR3 size: 15 residues. CDR1 SGHRS and CDR2 YFSETQ come from the germline V gene. The V gene lost 4 bases and the J gene lost 0 bases, with 11 bases spanning the gap. CDR3 amino acids: CASSPDGSSGNTIYF. The DNA for the CDR3 is TGCGCCAGCAGCCCGGACGGGAGCTCTGGAAACACCATATATTTT.

V is TRBV4-2 and J is TRBJ1-4; D not resolved. The CDR3 length is 13 residues. Germline loops: CDR1 LGHNA, CDR2 YNFKEQ. V was trimmed by 0 bases and J by 7 bases, leaving 6 bases between them. The CDR3 sequence is CASSQDKGEKLFF. DNA for the CDR3: TGTGCCAGCAGCCAAGATAAAGGTGAAAAACTGTTTTTT.

The chain links TRBV6-6 to TRBJ2-2, with a tentative D call TRBD1 (5 bases). CDR1 is MNHNY and CDR2 is SVGAGI in the germline V gene (reference sequence). This CDR3 is 16 amino acids long. V dropped 5 bases and J dropped 6 bases, with 19 bases sitting between them. CDR3 protein: CASSATGDPFAGELFF. The CDR3 DNA follows: TGTGCCAGCAGTGCCACAGGCGATCCTTTTGCCGGGGAGCTGTTTTTT.

A note on this clone: This sample includes further DNA sequences coding for the same CDR3. The J gene is TRBJ2-7, the V gene TRBV5-1; D may match TRBD1 or TRBD2 (5 bases each). V was clipped by 0 bases and J by 4 bases, with 11 bases between them. The CDR3 extends over 14 amino acids. The germline CDR1 and CDR2 sequences are SGHRS and YFSETQ. CDR3: CASSLAGRVYEQYF. CDR3 DNA: TGCGCCAGCAGCTTGGCGGGGCGCGTTTACGAGCAGTACTTC.

The V gene is TRBV25-1, the J gene TRBJ1-1; a weak D match, TRBD1 (5 bases). The CDR3 loop spans 15 amino acids. CDR1 MGHDK and CDR2 SYGVNS come from the germline V gene. V was pared by 0 bases and J by 4 bases, with 12 bases between. CDR3 nucleotide sequence: TGTGCCAGCAGTGAATATGGCAGGGCGAGCACTGAAGCTTTCTTT. Translating gives CASSEYGRASTEAFF.